This T cell receptor beta chain emerged from a study of vaccination and CD4 T cells after COVID-19. Overall study: Convalescent persons amounted to six males plus four females, two of whom were Hispanic.

Remarks on this clonotype: Antigen specificity is unknown.

TCRdb itself ran the PCR reads through MiXCR, one entry per CDR3 protein. Among some 18,000 distinct CDR3 sequences listed, around 62% were seen once. Positivity by PCR occurred from March to December 2020, a period that predated US Alpha, Beta and Delta variants. Findings of the study overall: Convalescent patients saw a median about 85% of their reactive clones show up only after vaccination.

Germline loops: CDR1 MGHRA, CDR2 YSYEKL. The germline V and J ends were trimmed by 4 bases and 7 bases, with 19 bases remaining between them. The CDR3 has 15 amino acids. The receptor was isolated from a human donor who had recovered from COVID-19. The chain is built from TRBV4-1 and TRBJ1-2, with TRBD1 as a possible D gene (5 bases). The sequences come from CD4+ T cells from blood, collected before SARS-CoV-2 vaccination. DNA of the CDR3: TGCGCCAGCAGCCCGAAAGGGACGGGCAAGGGTGGCTACACCTTC. It codes for CASSPKGTGKGGYTF.